The 21 T cell receptor beta chains listed next were all sequenced from one sample in a study of early T cells in non-severe SARS-CoV-2 infection. Using its own MiXCR run on the 5' RACE reads, TCRdb lists one record per CDR3 protein. The table has about 86,000 distinct CDR3 sequences, 13% to 15% seen once. Sequencing was performed on whole blood. These receptors were obtained from an adult who was a healthcare worker with PCR-confirmed SARS-CoV-2 infection or an uninfected control (not recorded which).

This clonotype was counted only a few times. The V gene is TRBV3-1, the J gene TRBJ2-1; 9 bases are shared with TRBD2. Germline lookup yields CDR1 LGHDT and CDR2 YNNKEL (reference sequence). The CDR3 loop spans 18 amino acids. The junction had 19 bases not matched to a gene; V was cut back by 4 bases and J by 9 bases. DNA of the CDR3: TGTGCCAGCAGCCTGGAACCTAGCGGGGCTTATTCGGGGAGTGAGCAGTTCTTC. Residues: CASSLEPSGAYSGSEQFF.

The J gene is TRBJ2-5, the V gene TRBV27, with 11 bases identical to TRBD1. Germline loops: CDR1 MNHEY, CDR2 SMNVEV (reference sequence). The V and J ends lost 2 bases and 6 bases, in that order; junction bases with no gene match: 2. The CDR3 extends over 14 amino acids. CDR3 in DNA: TGTGCCAGCAGTTTACGGACAGGGGGCCAGACCCAGTACTTC. This encodes CASSLRTGGQTQYF.

The genes are TRBV5-1 and TRBJ2-7; TRBD1 aligns across 9 bases. The germline gives CDR1 SGHRS, CDR2 YFSETQ. The J segment lost 6 bases and the V segment lost 6 bases, leaving 7 bases of the junction unmatched. The CDR3 has 13 residues. The DNA of the CDR3 is TGCGCCAGCACCCCGGGACAGGGTAGCGAGCAGTACTTC. This gives the protein CASTPGQGSEQYF.

This clonotype has just a few counts. The chain uses TRBV7-9 and TRBJ1-1; D call uncertain. The V gene lost 0 bases and the J gene lost 6 bases, with 8 bases spanning the gap. CDR3 size: 13 residues. Germline V CDR1 and CDR2: SEHNR, FQNEAQ (reference sequence). The CDR3 loop reads CASSLARRAEAFF. The CDR3 bases are TGTGCCAGCAGCTTAGCGAGGCGGGCTGAAGCTTTCTTT.

This clonotype came up a few times. The gene calls are TRBV2 and TRBJ2-1; D ambiguous. Germline assignment: CDR1 SNHLY and CDR2 FYNNEI. The CDR3 runs to 14 residues. Trimming shortened V by 6 bases and J by 8 bases, and 17 bases separated the two germline ends. The CDR3 protein is CASSHFPGTHEQFF. In DNA form, the CDR3 reads TGTGCCAGCAGCCATTTCCCCGGAACCCATGAGCAGTTCTTC. Drawing the rest from reference TRBV2 and TRBJ2-1, the complete variable domain is EPEVTQTPSHQVTQMGQEVILRCVPISNHLYFYWYRQILGQKVEFLVSFYNNEISEKSEIFDDQFSVERPDGSNFTLKIRSTKLEDSAMYFCASSHFPGTHEQFFGPGTRLTVL.

The chain is built from TRBV28 and TRBJ2-1, with TRBD2 matching 10 bases. Germline V gene data show CDR1 as MDHEN and CDR2 as SYDVKM. The CDR3 is made up of 14 amino acids. J was trimmed by 8 bases and V by 5 bases; bases with no gene match: 6. CDR3 loop: CASSVLAGEDEQFF. CDR3 nucleotides: TGTGCCAGCAGTGTTCTAGCGGGAGAAGATGAGCAGTTCTTC.

This clonotype appeared a few times. The gene calls are TRBV7-6 and TRBJ2-7; TRBD2 aligns across 9 bases. V dropped 4 bases and J dropped 6; count of bases not matched to a gene: 7. Per the germline V gene, CDR1 is SGHVS and CDR2 is FNYEAQ. This CDR3 is built from 14 residues. CDR3 amino acids: CASSSVAGDAEQYF. The CDR3, as DNA: TGTGCCAGCAGCTCCGTAGCGGGAGATGCCGAGCAGTACTTC. Combining the CDR3 with reference TRBV7-6 and TRBJ2-7 gives the whole variable domain GAGVSQSPRYKVTKRGQDVALRCDPISGHVSLYWYRQALGQGPEFLTYFNYEAQQDKSGLPNDRFSAERPEGSISTLTIQRTEQRDSAMYRCASSSVAGDAEQYFGPGTRLTVT.

This clonotype came up a few times. The gene calls are TRBV7-9 and TRBJ2-6; 8 bases line up with TRBD1. The trim removed 8 bases at V and 0 bases at J, leaving 6 bases unmatched. This CDR3 is 16 amino acids long. CDR1 is SEHNR, CDR2 FQNEAQ, per germline (reference sequence). CDR3 in amino acids: CASRPQGASGANVLTF. Here the CDR3 DNA reads TGTGCCAGCCGCCCGCAGGGGGCCTCTGGGGCCAACGTCCTGACTTTC.

The chain has TRBV12-3 or TRBV12-4 and TRBJ2-7; D ambiguous. There are 13 residues in the CDR3. V shed 4 bases and J shed 2 bases, with 9 bases lying between them. DNA of the CDR3: TGTGCCAGCAGTTGGCGGACCCCCTACGAGCAGTACTTC. It translates to CASSWRTPYEQYF.

This clonotype was observed at least ten times. The V gene is TRBV10-3, the J gene TRBJ2-5, with a tentative D call TRBD2 (6 bases). V shed 2 bases and J shed 1 base, with 23 bases lying between them. The germline V gene encodes CDR1 ENHRY and CDR2 SYGVKD. The CDR3 is made up of 19 amino acids. In nucleotides, the CDR3 is TGTGCCATCAGTGAGCCCCGACCGGCGGGGATTTGGGGCCAAGAGACCCAGTACTTC. Its translation: CAISEPRPAGIWGQETQYF.

The V and J genes are TRBV29-1 and TRBJ2-7; D possibly matches TRBD1 or TRBD2 (7 bases each). The V end lost 4 bases, the J end lost 0 bases, and 22 bases lay between the germline ends. The CDR3 is 17 residues long. The germline V gene encodes CDR1 SQVTM and CDR2 ANQGSEA. The CDR3 coding sequence is TGCAGCGTTGGACGTCCGGGGAGGGACAGAAGCTCCTACGAGCAGTACTTC. Translating gives CSVGRPGRDRSSYEQYF.

Turning to this clonotype: Compared with germline, one end of the junction differs, possibly owing to a read error. The gene calls are TRBV7-9 and TRBJ2-2; 8 nucleotides match TRBD1. CDR1 is SEHNR, CDR2 FQNEAQ, per germline (reference sequence). The CDR3 covers 16 residues. CDR3 sequence: CASTLTGTGNTGELFF. The CDR3 nucleotides are TGTGCCAGCACCTTAACCGGGACAGGAAACACCGGGGAGCTGTTTTTT.

This chain connects TRBV7-9 to TRBJ1-4; tentative D call: TRBD1 (5 bases). Per germline, CDR1 SEHNR and CDR2 FQNEAQ (reference sequence). The CDR3 runs to 17 residues. The germline V and J ends were trimmed by 5 bases and 0 bases, with 16 bases remaining between them. As DNA, the CDR3 is TGTGCCAGCAGCGGAGACTGGACGGGGGCAACTAATGAAAAACTGTTTTTT. It is translated as CASSGDWTGATNEKLFF.

This clonotype was seen more than once but under ten times. For the CDR3, the DNA is TGTGCCAGCAGTGTGAAGGCCCTAGCGGGAGGTACCGGGGAGCTGTTTTTT. Translating gives CASSVKALAGGTGELFF. The V gene is TRBV25-1, the J gene TRBJ2-2, with TRBD2 matching 11 bases. Germline CDR1 reads MGHDK; CDR2 reads SYGVNS. Trimming cost V 4 bases and J 5 bases; bases outside gene matches: 9. The CDR3 is 17 amino acids. The whole variable domain, filled in from reference TRBV25-1 and TRBJ2-2, reads EADIYQTPRYLVIGTGKKITLECSQTMGHDKMYWYQQDPGMELHLIHYSYGVNSTEKGDLSSESTVSRIRTEHFPLTLESARPSHTSQYLCASSVKALAGGTGELFFGEGSRLTVL.

This clonotype occurred a few times. This rearrangement joins TRBV4-1 to TRBJ2-1; 15 nucleotides align to TRBD2. The CDR3 contains 18 residues. The V gene's germline CDR1 is MGHRA and CDR2 YSYEKL. Germline trimming cut 2 bases from V and 7 bases from J; bases unmatched to any gene: 9. The CDR3 DNA reads as TGCGCCAGCAGCCAAACCCCCGGGACTAGCGGGAGGAGGAATGAGCAGTTCTTC. Translated: CASSQTPGTSGRRNEQFF.

J is TRBJ2-2 and V is TRBV29-1; no reliable D call. Trimming stripped 4 bases from V and 4 bases from J, with 13 bases between. The CDR3 is 14 amino acids. CDR1 is SQVTM and CDR2 is ANQGSEA in the germline V gene. CDR3: CSVGRARATGELFF. The CDR3 DNA follows: TGCAGCGTTGGTCGGGCTAGAGCCACCGGGGAGCTGTTTTTT.

The chain couples TRBV5-4 to TRBJ1-2, with D possibly TRBD1 on 6 matching bases. The CDR3 is 14 amino acids. Per the germline V gene, CDR1 is SGHNT and CDR2 is YYREEE (reference sequence). Trimming left V 3 bases short and J 2 bases short, with 11 bases between. CDR3 nucleotides: TGTGCCAGCAGCTCATGGACAGAGAACTATGGCTACACCTTC. Protein: CASSSWTENYGYTF.

This clonotype was detected a few times. This chain links TRBV7-9 with TRBJ2-1; perhaps TRBD2 as D (6 bases). This CDR3 has 14 amino acids. The germline V and J ends were trimmed by 0 bases and 7 bases, with 10 bases remaining between them. Germline values: CDR1 SEHNR, CDR2 FQNEAQ (reference sequence). The CDR3 is CASSLALGGNEQFF. The CDR3 DNA reads TGTGCCAGCAGCTTAGCCCTGGGGGGTAATGAGCAGTTCTTC.

The chain is built from TRBV12-3 or TRBV12-4 and TRBJ2-3, with TRBD2 identical over 12 bases. The CDR3 is 14 residues long. Unmatched junction bases numbered 1, after V lost 4 bases and J lost 5 bases. In DNA form, the CDR3 reads TGTGCCAGCAGTTCTAGCGGGAGGGTAGATACGCAGTATTTT. Residues: CASSSSGRVDTQYF.

The rearrangement uses TRBV6-6 and TRBJ1-5; D not resolved. The CDR3 covers 14 residues. Trimming took 5 bases from V and 7 from J, leaving 15 bases between them. From germline, CDR1 is MNHNY and CDR2 SVGAGI (reference sequence). CDR3 amino acids: CASSDIREHQPQHF. The CDR3 DNA reads TGTGCCAGCAGTGACATAAGGGAGCACCAGCCCCAGCATTTT.

This clonotype was seen repeatedly, ten times or more. The V call is TRBV6-4, the J call TRBJ2-1; 11 positions agree with TRBD1. From germline, CDR1 is MRHNA and CDR2 SNTAGT. The CDR3 loop spans 15 amino acids. V lost 5 bases, J lost 8 bases, and 8 bases stayed unmatched. The chain's CDR3 is CASSRTGTGGDEQFF. CDR3 nucleotides: TGTGCCAGCAGTCGGACCGGGACAGGGGGGGATGAGCAGTTCTTC.